This T cell receptor beta chain comes out of a study of OX40 agonist ivuxolimab in advanced cancers. Looking at the study overall: Ivuxolimab, an antibody acting as an agonist of OX40 (CD134), was used to treat patients. Every 2 weeks, patients got intravenous ivuxolimab at one of six dose levels (0.01-10 mg/kg).

Using immunoSEQ multiplex PCR, the repertoire was profiled, and TCRdb retains in-frame clones only, with some absent. Among 120,000 or so clones, 93% were seen once, and the ten largest hold about 0.15%. CDR3 length equals 14 residues. The V gene lost 7 bases and the J gene lost 2 bases, with 12 bases spanning the gap. Germline V CDR1 and CDR2: MNHNY, SVGAGI (reference sequence). Notes on the study in general: Relatively little clonal expansion, among the lowest observed, appeared in partial responders at 0.1-3.0 mg/kg.

This clone was counted a single time. Its specificity is not known. The clonotype originates from an adult with an advanced solid tumor such as melanoma, head and neck, liver or kidney cancer. The source material was CD4+ or CD8+ T cells sorted from blood, sampled in a trial of the OX40 agonist ivuxolimab. The rearrangement links TRBV6-6 to TRBJ1-3; D perhaps matches TRBD1 (5 bases). CDR3: CASKLGATGNTIYF. In DNA form, the CDR3 reads TGTGCCAGCAAGCTAGGGGCAACTGGAAACACCATATATTTT.